This T cell receptor (beta chain) is from a study of blood T cell repertoires in COVID-19 (dated by TCRdb to 2020 to 2022). Regarding the research as a whole: The collaborator samples originated in the United States, Italy and Spain and spanned the acute and convalescent phases of COVID-19. A de-identified subject ID, COVID-19 status, age in years and sex were almost always included in the sample metadata. Where HLA class I and class II types were available, the types were taken from metadata supplied by the sample provider, not from assay-based typing. The prospective study material was composed of cDNA or gDNA derived from T cells, B-cell-depleted T cells, or PBMCs. The samples were drawn from two sources: the first 160 participants of the ongoing ImmuneRACE study, and 950 to 1,500 subjects contributed by 6 global collaborators. The dataset comprised deeply sampled blood TCRbeta repertoires from subjects exposed to, actively infected with, or recovered from COVID-19. The repertoires were made available in a free public database intended to serve as a resource for research on the immune response to SARS-CoV-2. Overall study outcomes, separate from this receptor: Clinical and demographic metadata were provided uncurated, with the amount varying by source and participant.

Concerning this clone itself: The antigen it recognizes is unknown. Base quality data are lacking; no much larger clone is found one base away.

Its CDR3 holds 15 amino acids, cysteine through phenylalanine. CDR3 DNA only is kept here, 45 bases in frame from base 1. The germline V gene (reference sequence) supplies CDR1 LNHDA and CDR2 SQIVND. Trimming takes 5 bases off V and 4 bases off J; junction bases not matched to a gene: 8. The immunoSEQ Assay, a bias-controlled multiplex PCR, was used to amplify TCRbeta CDR3 regions from genomic DNA. Per the authors' processing: Within the assay, amplification of reference gene primers was used to estimate how many nucleated cells each sample contained. To quantify the absolute abundance of each unique TCRbeta CDR3 rearrangement, sequence reads were collapsed and filtered. For each sample, productive Simpson clonality was calculated as the square root of Simpson's diversity index over productive rearrangements. Not all clones reach the TCRdb copy of this immuneACCESS table, which keeps in-frame sequences only. Checked studies attribute under half of the gap to unresolved V genes and leave the rest unexplained. D and trimming were read from the DNA, whereas the V and J calls and clone size are those reported in that table. This sample holds some 200,000 clones; approximately 90% were observed only once. The ten largest clones add up to 7% of the sample.

Each collaborating institution followed its own protocols to collect whole blood in K2EDTA tubes. For TCRbeta analysis, collaborators shipped samples in one of three forms: frozen whole blood, isolated PBMCs, or DNA extracted from either of those sample types. This sequence was found in a woman aged 80 or over in a cohort sampled during active or convalescent COVID-19. The specimen was peripheral blood. The rearranged segments are TRBV19 and TRBJ2-1, and 7 junction bases match TRBD1. The CDR3 in this case is CASSDGQVVYNEQFF. The nucleotides read TGTGCCAGTAGTGATGGACAGGTCGTATACAATGAGCAGTTCTTC.